Listed here is a single TCR beta chain. Its cognate antigen is unknown. V lost 4 bases and J 7 bases, leaving 22 bases between the germline ends. Germline CDR1 is SEHNR and CDR2 is FQNEAQ (reference sequence). The CDR3 has 16 amino acids. The protocol was immunoSEQ multiplex PCR, while the TCRdb copy is restricted to in-frame clones and leaves out a portion. The data contain approximately 160,000 clones, 87% of them singletons. This entry comes from a study of T cell responses to AZD1222 COVID-19 vaccine. General observations from the study: Only a handful of AZD1222 recipients, several in all, had baseline seropositivity. Breadth and depth of Spike-specific TCRs rose after two AZD1222 doses. Donors, mostly white British, included more females; clonal diversity was possibly underestimated.

The sequence came from an adult in good health. The rearrangement uses TRBV7-9 and TRBJ2-5, with D possibly TRBD1 on 6 matching bases. This specimen consisted of peripheral blood, obtained on day 0 of AZD1222 vaccination. CDR3 protein: CASSSQGGNSARTQYF. The CDR3 coding sequence is TGTGCCAGCAGCTCACAGGGTGGGAATTCGGCTAGGACCCAGTACTTC.